This T cell receptor beta chain was found in a study of chemoradiotherapy in HPV16-positive cancers. CDR1 is SGHVS, CDR2 FNYEAQ, per germline. This CDR3 spans 15 amino acids. V shed 5 bases and J shed 0 bases, with 10 bases lying between them. About this clone: Its antigen remains unidentified.

Repertoires were sampled repeatedly during chemoradiotherapy. Method: immunoSEQ multiplex PCR; TCRdb's copy keeps in-frame clones and lacks some. Of 700 to 900 clones detected, around 90% appear once; the ten largest clones hold 6% to 7%. Study outcomes and limitations: Functional assays defining HPV-specific T cells used only a couple of HPV16-positive patients. HPV-responsive T-cell expansion during chemoradiotherapy was linked to improved recurrence-free survival in HPV16-positive patients.

Here the sequenced sample was tumor tissue, taken from a patient who underwent chemoradiotherapy. The chain employs TRBV7-6 and TRBJ2-2; unclear D gene. The TCR was taken from a human donor with HPV-associated anogenital cancer. The CDR3 sequence is CASSPPPPNTGELFF. The CDR3 DNA sequence: TGTGCCAGCAGCCCCCCCCCTCCGAACACCGGGGAGCTGTTTTTT.